This T cell receptor (beta chain) was sequenced during a study of beta chain features in type 1 diabetes. General observations from the study: Shortening that was moderate but significant affected the TCRB CDR3s of Type 1 diabetes patients in all four CD4+ subsets.

All of the isolated RNA was reverse transcribed, so expressed TCRB transcripts were sequenced. TCRdb keeps only in-frame clones here, not all; method: immunoSEQ multiplex PCR. This table has some 160,000 clones, about 10% appearing once. In this sample, this clone turned up a few times. What it binds is unknown. This CDR3 spans 12 amino acids. V shed 4 bases and J shed 6 bases, with 11 bases lying between them. Per the germline V gene, CDR1 is SGHNT and CDR2 is YYREEE (reference sequence). This receptor was obtained from a woman aged 30 to 39 with type 1 diabetes. Sequenced material: central memory CD4+ T cells from blood. J is TRBJ2-7 and V is TRBV5-4; D is undetermined. In nucleotides, the CDR3 is TGTGCCAGCAGCCCGTGGTCAGGCGAGCAGTACTTC. It codes for CASSPWSGEQYF.